Presented here are 26 T cell receptor beta chains from one specimen sequenced in a study of blood T cell repertoires in COVID-19. Data came from immunoSEQ multiplex PCR; TCRdb stores just in-frame clones and leaves some out. The sample lists more than 250,000 clones; 80% to 90% were seen once. Material for sequencing was peripheral blood. The receptors stem from a woman between 45 and 65 years old with COVID-19, enrolled during active disease.

This sequence joins TRBV19 and TRBJ1-1; no clear D. CDR1 LNHDA and CDR2 SQIVND come from the germline V gene (reference sequence). The V end was cut by 4 bases, the J end by 8 bases, with 8 bases between. This CDR3 is built from 11 residues. The DNA for the CDR3 is TGTGCCAGTAGTACGTGGGCCGAAGCTTTCTTT. This codes for CASSTWAEAFF.

Here the CDR3 DNA reads TGTGCCAGCAGCTTAGATGGGGCGGGAGGGAGGAACAATGAGCAGTTCTTC. It translates to CASSLDGAGGRNNEQFF. The V and J genes are TRBV11-3 and TRBJ2-1, with 9 bases identical to TRBD2. Losses at the gene ends were 0 bases for V and 5 bases for J; bases not matched to a gene: 8. This CDR3 has 17 residues. Germline-derived CDR1 and CDR2 are SGHNT and YENEEA.

This clone has more than one count but fewer than ten. V and J are TRBV25-1 and TRBJ2-7, with 10 bases matching TRBD2. Germline values: CDR1 MGHDK, CDR2 SYGVNS. V lost 3 bases to trimming and J lost 6 bases; unmatched junction nucleotides: 5. This CDR3 comprises 14 residues. CDR3 bases: TGTGCCAGCAGTGAGTTCGGGACTAGCGCCGAGCAGTACTTC. This encodes CASSEFGTSAEQYF.

The chain combines TRBV6-5 with TRBJ2-2, with unresolved D. This CDR3 comprises 13 residues. V dropped 0 bases and J dropped 7 bases, with 6 bases sitting between them. Germline V gene data show CDR1 as MNHEY and CDR2 as SVGAGI. The CDR3 DNA is TGTGCCAGCAGTTACTCCTCAGACGGGGAGCTGTTTTTT. Protein sequence: CASSYSSDGELFF.

This clone was counted once. This chain connects TRBV18 to TRBJ2-2, with TRBD1 identical over 7 bases. J was trimmed by 7 bases and V by 2 bases; bases with no gene match: 4. The germline V gene has CDR1 KGHSH and CDR2 LQKENI. The CDR3 length is 14 residues. In DNA, the CDR3 is TGTGCCAGCTCACCAAAAACAGGGGACGGGGAGCTGTTTTTT. It is translated as CASSPKTGDGELFF.

The chain has TRBV27 and TRBJ2-1, with D maybe TRBD1 (6 bases). This CDR3 has 17 amino acids. Between the trimmed V and J ends, which lost 3 bases and 2 bases, there was a span of 17 bases. Germline CDR1 MNHEY, CDR2 SMNVEV (reference sequence). The CDR3 protein is CASSFTPDSLAYNEQFF. CDR3 nucleotides: TGTGCCAGCAGTTTCACCCCGGACAGCCTAGCCTACAATGAGCAGTTCTTC.

V usage is TRBV5-8 and J usage is TRBJ1-3; TRBD1 might be the D (6 bases). The germline V gene has CDR1 SGHTS and CDR2 YDEGEE. V lost 6 bases, J lost 4 bases, and 14 bases lay in between. This CDR3 has 14 amino acids. CDR3 residues: CASTTRGGGNTIYF. DNA for the CDR3: TGTGCCAGCACCACGCGAGGGGGAGGAAACACCATATATTTT.

The chain has TRBV29-1 and TRBJ1-1, with unresolved D. The CDR3 runs 14 residues. V was cut by 4 bases and J by 7 bases, with 19 bases left in between. Germline values: CDR1 SQVTM, CDR2 ANQGSEA. The CDR3 DNA sequence: TGCAGCGTTGTACAGACTAGTTTTGATGGTGAAGCTTTCTTT. Residues: CSVVQTSFDGEAFF.

V is TRBV7-8 and J is TRBJ1-5, with D perhaps TRBD1 (6 bases). Germline assignment: CDR1 SGHVS and CDR2 FQNEAQ. The V gene lost 2 bases and the J gene lost 2 bases, with 13 bases spanning the gap. The CDR3 totals 16 residues. The CDR3 loop is CASSLYTAGGNQPQHF. The CDR3, as DNA: TGTGCCAGCAGCTTATATACGGCAGGGGGCAATCAGCCCCAGCATTTT.

The V and J genes are TRBV27 and TRBJ1-4; possible D gene TRBD1, 6 bases. This CDR3 comprises 15 residues. Per the germline V gene, CDR1 is MNHEY and CDR2 is SMNVEV (reference sequence). V lost 2 bases and J lost 10, with 17 bases in between. The CDR3 nucleotides are TGTGCCAGCAGTTTAGGGGGCCCGGGTTCCGGAAAACTGTTTTTT. It specifies CASSLGGPGSGKLFF.

V is TRBV5-5 and J is TRBJ1-5; no definite D call. Trimming removed 4 bases at V and 1 base at J, with 18 bases between. Germline CDR1 and CDR2: SGHKS and YYEKEE (reference sequence). This CDR3 region has 17 residues. The CDR3 protein is CASSSGGRLLSNQPQHF. CDR3 nucleotides: TGTGCCAGCAGCAGCGGAGGGCGCCTATTGAGCAATCAGCCCCAGCATTTT.

This chain uses TRBV18 with TRBJ1-1, with 9 bases that match TRBD1. The V and J ends lost 6 bases and 5 bases, in that order; junction bases with no gene match: 7. Germline V CDR1 and CDR2: KGHSH, LQKENI. This CDR3 is built from 14 residues. CDR3 in amino acids: CASSQGQGNTEAFF. In nucleotides, the CDR3 is TGTGCCAGCTCCCAGGGACAGGGTAATACTGAAGCTTTCTTT. Drawing the rest from reference TRBV18 and TRBJ1-1, the complete variable domain is NAGVMQNPRHLVRRRGQEARLRCSPMKGHSHVYWYRQLPEEGLKFMVYLQKENIIDESGMPKERFSAEFPKEGPSILRIQQVVRGDSAAYFCASSQGQGNTEAFFGQGTRLTVV.

The J gene is TRBJ2-7, the V gene TRBV5-5; no firm D call. Looked up from germline, CDR1 is SGHKS and CDR2 is YYEKEE (reference sequence). The CDR3 contains 13 residues. Between the trimmed V and J ends, which lost 3 bases and 1 base, there was a span of 8 bases. The CDR3 DNA follows: TGTGCCAGCAGCTGGGCAATATCCTACGAGCAGTACTTC. This translates into CASSWAISYEQYF.

This clone came up a few times. This chain joins TRBV5-6 and TRBJ1-6; no firm D call. CDR3 length: 16 amino acids. Germline V gene lookup returns CDR1 SGHDT and CDR2 YYEEEE. V lost 4 bases to trimming and J lost 7 bases, with 18 bases between them. In DNA form, the CDR3 reads TGTGCCAGCAGCGGCTCCCGGAGGACGGGAAATTCACCCCTCCACTTT. Its translation: CASSGSRRTGNSPLHF.

The V gene is TRBV30, the J gene TRBJ1-5, with no clear D. There are 14 residues in the CDR3. Germline CDR1 is GTSNPN and CDR2 is SVGIG (reference sequence). Trimming removed 1 base at V and 7 bases at J, with 14 bases between. CDR3 nucleotide sequence: TGTGCCTGGAGTGATCTTACCGGAGGGCAGCCCCAGCATTTT. It encodes CAWSDLTGGQPQHF.

The rearrangement uses TRBV19 and TRBJ1-1; 7 bases match TRBD1. J lost 0 bases, V lost 7 bases, and 11 bases had no gene match. In germline, CDR1 is LNHDA, CDR2 SQIVND (reference sequence). The CDR3 is 16 amino acids. The DNA for the CDR3 is TGTGCCAGTATTGGCGGGACAGAAATAATGAACACTGAAGCTTTCTTT. This codes for CASIGGTEIMNTEAFF.

The CDR3 bases are TGTGCCATCAGTGAGTTCGCGGGACGGCAAGAGACCCAGTACTTC. Its translation is CAISEFAGRQETQYF. The chain links TRBV10-3 to TRBJ2-5, with a possible D match to TRBD2 (6 bases). From germline, CDR1 is ENHRY and CDR2 SYGVKD. The CDR3 contains 15 residues. Trimming took off 1 base at V and 2 bases at J, with 11 bases between the two ends.

The V and J genes are TRBV9 and TRBJ2-5; a possible D gene is TRBD2 (5 bases). V lost 1 base, J lost 2 bases, and 6 bases lay in between. The CDR3 is made up of 13 amino acids. Looked up from germline, CDR1 is SGDLS and CDR2 is YYNGEE. The CDR3 DNA reads as TGTGCCAGCAGCGTACGGGGACAAGAGACCCAGTACTTC. The encoded protein is CASSVRGQETQYF.

The chain uses TRBV19 and TRBJ1-1, with TRBD1 matching 9 bases. Trimming removed 6 bases from V and 0 bases from J; junction bases left unmatched: 5. CDR3 length equals 15 residues. The germline V gene encodes CDR1 LNHDA and CDR2 SQIVND (reference sequence). CDR3 nucleotides: TGTGCCAGTAGCCGGGACAGGGCGGTGAACACTGAAGCTTTCTTT. Translation gives CASSRDRAVNTEAFF.

The gene calls are TRBV19 and TRBJ2-3; the match to TRBD2 covers 7 bases. CDR1 and CDR2 (germline): LNHDA, SQIVND (reference sequence). The J segment lost 0 bases and the V segment lost 1 base, leaving 1 base of the junction unmatched. There are 15 residues in the CDR3. CDR3 amino acids: CASSIVRGSTDTQYF. The DNA of the CDR3 is TGTGCCAGTAGTATAGTGCGGGGGAGCACAGATACGCAGTATTTT.

CDR3 DNA sequence: TGTGCCAGCAGCCGTGGAGGGGCGAACACCGGGGAGCTGTTTTTT. This sequence encodes CASSRGGANTGELFF. V is TRBV3-1 (or the pseudogene TRBV3-2) and J is TRBJ2-2; tentative D call: TRBD2 (6 bases). CDR3 size: 15 residues. CDR1 is LGHDT and CDR2 is YNNKEL in the germline V gene (reference sequence). Trimming removed 4 bases at V and 0 bases at J, with 9 bases between.

The J gene is TRBJ2-5, the V gene TRBV9; D is possibly TRBD1 (5 bases). The CDR3 length is 15 residues. Germline loops: CDR1 SGDLS, CDR2 YYNGEE. V was clipped by 0 bases and J by 2 bases, with 11 bases between them. In DNA, the CDR3 is TGTGCCAGCAGCGTAGCCCCGACAGCGCAAGAGACCCAGTACTTC. As protein: CASSVAPTAQETQYF.

The rearrangement links TRBV7-9 to TRBJ1-4; D ambiguous. V lost 4 bases and J 2 bases, leaving 8 bases between the germline ends. CDR3 length equals 14 residues. CDR1 is SEHNR and CDR2 is FQNEAQ in the germline V gene (reference sequence). The CDR3 DNA reads TGTGCCAGCAGCTCTTCGGGGACTAATGAAAAACTGTTTTTT. Translation: CASSSSGTNEKLFF.

This chain connects TRBV19 to TRBJ1-1; 10 bases map to TRBD1. This CDR3 has 13 residues. Trimming took 9 bases from V and 2 from J; bases not matched to a gene: 3. Looked up from germline, CDR1 is LNHDA and CDR2 is SQIVND (reference sequence). Here the CDR3 reads CASTTGGNTEAFF. CDR3 DNA sequence: TGTGCCAGCACGACAGGGGGCAACACTGAAGCTTTCTTT.

The rearrangement uses TRBV3-1 (or the pseudogene TRBV3-2) and TRBJ2-7; tentatively, D is TRBD2 (6 bases). This CDR3 contains 16 residues. The V gene's germline CDR1 is LGHDT and CDR2 YNNKEL (reference sequence). Trimming stripped 4 bases from V and 1 base from J, with 17 bases between. The CDR3 bases are TGTGCCAGCAGCCGGAATCAGGGAGGAGTATCCTACGAGCAGTACTTC. This sequence encodes CASSRNQGGVSYEQYF.

The chain uses TRBV5-4 and TRBJ2-5, with D tentatively TRBD1 (5 bases). Trimming removed 0 bases at V and 1 base at J, with 13 bases between. The CDR3 loop spans 16 amino acids. Looked up from germline, CDR1 is SGHNT and CDR2 is YYREEE (reference sequence). The chain's CDR3 is CASSLDRIQGQETQYF. CDR3 DNA sequence: TGTGCCAGCAGCTTGGACCGGATCCAGGGCCAAGAGACCCAGTACTTC.